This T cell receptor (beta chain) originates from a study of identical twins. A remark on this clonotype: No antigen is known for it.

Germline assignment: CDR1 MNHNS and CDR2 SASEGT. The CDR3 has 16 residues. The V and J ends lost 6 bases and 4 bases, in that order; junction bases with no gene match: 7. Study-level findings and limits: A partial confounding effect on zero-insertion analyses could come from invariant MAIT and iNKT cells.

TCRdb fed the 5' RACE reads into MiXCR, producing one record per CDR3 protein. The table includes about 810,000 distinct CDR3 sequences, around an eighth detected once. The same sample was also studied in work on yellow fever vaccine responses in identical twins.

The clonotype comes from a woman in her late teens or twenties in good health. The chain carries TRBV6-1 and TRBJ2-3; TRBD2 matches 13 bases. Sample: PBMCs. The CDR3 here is CASRQTSGRAADTQYF. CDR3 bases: TGTGCCAGCAGACAAACTAGCGGGAGGGCCGCAGATACGCAGTATTTT.